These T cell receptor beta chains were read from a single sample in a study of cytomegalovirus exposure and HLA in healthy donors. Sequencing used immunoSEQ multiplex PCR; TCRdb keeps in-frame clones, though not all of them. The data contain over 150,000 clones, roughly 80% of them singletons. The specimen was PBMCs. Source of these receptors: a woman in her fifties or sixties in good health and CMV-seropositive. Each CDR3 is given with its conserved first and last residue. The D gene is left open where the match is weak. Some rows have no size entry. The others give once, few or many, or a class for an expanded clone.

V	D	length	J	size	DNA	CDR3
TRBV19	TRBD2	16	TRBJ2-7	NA	TGTGCCAGTAGTACCGAAGCGGGAGAGGGTCCGAACGAGCAGTACTTC	CASSTEAGEGPNEQYF
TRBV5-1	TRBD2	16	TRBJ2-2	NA	TGCGCCAGCAGCTTCCGGTTAGCGGGAGGGCTCGGGGAGCTGTTTTTT	CASSFRLAGGLGELFF
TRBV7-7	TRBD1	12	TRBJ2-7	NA	TGTGCCAGCAGACGACAGGGCCACGAGCAGTACTTC	CASRRQGHEQYF
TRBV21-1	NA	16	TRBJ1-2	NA	TGTGCCAGCAGCAAAGCGCGTCGGACAGGTCCCTATGGCTACACCTTC	CASSKARRTGPYGYTF
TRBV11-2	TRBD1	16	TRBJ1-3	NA	TGTGCCAGCAGCAGAGTGAACAGGGGAACTGGAAACACCATATATTTT	CASSRVNRGTGNTIYF
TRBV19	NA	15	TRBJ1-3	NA	TGTGCCAGTAGTGCGCGGACCCGGAGGGGAAACACCATATATTTT	CASSARTRRGNTIYF
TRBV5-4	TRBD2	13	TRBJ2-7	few	TGTGCCAGCAGCCGCGGACTAGACTACGAGCAGTACTTC	CASSRGLDYEQYF
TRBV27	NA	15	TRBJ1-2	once	TGTGCCAGCAGTTCCCAGCTGAGCAGGGGAGATGGCTACACCTTC	CASSSQLSRGDGYTF
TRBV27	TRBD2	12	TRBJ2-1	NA	TGTGCCAGCAGTTTAGGGAGCGGGATCCAGTTCTTC	CASSLGSGIQFF
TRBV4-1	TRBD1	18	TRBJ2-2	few	TGCGCCAGCAGCCAAGATCTGCAGGACAGGGGCCCCACCGGGGAGCTGTTTTTT	CASSQDLQDRGPTGELFF
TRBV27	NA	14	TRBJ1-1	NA	TGTGCCAGCACTTCTTACCTGGGGGGCACTGAAGCTTTCTTT	CASTSYLGGTEAFF
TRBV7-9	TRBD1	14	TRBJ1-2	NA	TGTTCCAGCAGTCCGCCGGGACAGGGTTATGGCTACACCTTC	CSSSPPGQGYGYTF